This T cell receptor beta chain was retrieved from a study of radiotherapy plus CTLA-4 blockade in lung cancer. Study in general: Objective response was observed in about 19% of patients, and disease control in roughly 31%.

Ipilimumab-mediated CTLA-4 blockade plus focal radiation was given to patients having chemo-refractory metastatic non-small-cell lung cancer. Trimming cost V 5 bases and J 5 bases, with 9 bases left between them. CDR3 size: 12 residues. Germline CDR1 is LNHDA and CDR2 is SQIVND (reference sequence). General study points: The study found tumor-derived TCR clones expanded in blood after radiotherapy plus ipilimumab.

About this clone itself: Its target is not known.

The protocol was immunoSEQ multiplex PCR, while the TCRdb copy is restricted to in-frame clones and leaves out a portion. The sample consists of tens of thousands of clones, roughly four fifths of them appearing once. The receptor was isolated from a human donor with non-small cell lung cancer that progressed on radiotherapy plus ipilimumab. The sample here was peripheral blood, taken from a patient treated with radiotherapy plus ipilimumab. V and J are TRBV19 and TRBJ1-2; D remains unclear. This CDR3 is CASSPREYGYTF. The CDR3 nucleotides are TGTGCCAGTAGTCCTCGAGAGTATGGCTACACCTTC.